These 7 T cell receptor beta chains were sequenced from one sample in a study of blood T cells in healthy people across ages. Together with a sample-barcoded 5' primer, a J-beta primer mix was included in a second PCR lasting about 6 to 11 cycles. Using its own MiXCR run on the 5' RACE reads, TCRdb lists one record per CDR3 protein. The table has some 670,000 distinct CDR3 sequences, about 50% seen once. Sequencing used blood. The receptor source for this set is a woman of 80 years or more in good health.

The chain uses TRBV12-3 or TRBV12-4 and TRBJ2-2; D is ambiguous. Trimming took off 5 bases at V and 4 bases at J, with 17 bases between the two ends. The CDR3 is 16 amino acids. CDR3 in amino acids: CASSLRTSSFTGELFF. CDR3 nucleotide sequence: TGTGCCAGCAGTCTCCGGACCTCTTCCTTCACCGGGGAGCTGTTTTTT.

On this clonotype: This clone may be a read error of a much larger clone one base away. The gene calls are TRBV9 and TRBJ2-1; 14 positions match TRBD2. CDR1 is SGDLS and CDR2 is YYNGEE in the germline V gene. This CDR3 contains 19 residues. J gave up 0 bases and V 2 bases, and 7 bases lay outside the gene matches. CDR3 loop: CASSVGGGTSGSSYNEQFF. CDR3 DNA: TGTGCCAGCAGCGTCGGGGGGGGGACTAGCGGGAGCTCCTACAATGAGCAGTTCTTC.

This clonotype occurred a few times. V gene TRBV6-6 combines with J gene TRBJ1-1; possibly TRBD1 for D (5 bases). Germline assignment: CDR1 MNHNY and CDR2 SVGAGI (reference sequence). The V gene lost 0 bases and the J gene lost 0 bases, with 8 bases spanning the gap. The CDR3 consists of 15 residues. CDR3 DNA: TGTGCCAGCAGTTACTCGAGGGGACTGAACACTGAAGCTTTCTTT. As protein: CASSYSRGLNTEAFF.

This clonotype was picked up many times. This chain joins TRBV20-1 and TRBJ2-7, with unresolved D. Trimming pared 3 bases from V and 0 bases from J, leaving 6 bases between. The CDR3 is made up of 12 amino acids. The germline V gene has CDR1 DFQATT and CDR2 SNEGSKA (reference sequence). The CDR3 coding sequence is TGCAGTGCTAGGCAGTCCTCCTACGAGCAGTACTTC. As protein: CSARQSSYEQYF.

This clonotype was seen ten or more times. The chain has TRBV7-8 and TRBJ2-3, with D perhaps matching TRBD1 or TRBD2 (6 bases each). Per germline, CDR1 SGHVS and CDR2 FQNEAQ. The ends were cut back, 0 bases at V and 0 bases at J, with 13 bases in the middle. The CDR3 extends over 17 amino acids. The CDR3, as DNA: TGTGCCAGCAGCTTAGCGGGGGGCCCCCTTAGCACAGATACGCAGTATTTT. Protein sequence: CASSLAGGPLSTDTQYF.

In its sample, this clonotype was seen many times. The chain couples TRBV7-9 to TRBJ1-2, with D unresolved. Germline CDR1 is SEHNR and CDR2 is FQNEAQ (reference sequence). V lost 1 base to trimming and J lost 1 base, with 7 bases between them. The CDR3 totals 14 residues. CDR3 bases: TGTGCCAGCAGCTTAGTCAACCTTAACTATGGCTACACCTTC. Translation gives CASSLVNLNYGYTF.

Concerning this clonotype: This may be a read error: a much more frequent sequence differs by one nucleotide. The chain joins TRBV9 to TRBJ2-7; TRBD1 might be the D (6 bases). The J call may be in error: the DNA end matches TRBJ2-5 better. Germline V gene lookup returns CDR1 SGDLS and CDR2 YYNGEE. The CDR3 spans 13 residues. CDR3 in amino acids: CASSVGAEGTQYF. The CDR3 bases are TGTGCCAGCAGCGTGGGGGCTGAAGGGACCCAGTACTTC.